This TCR beta chain came from a study of T cell repertoires in cytomegalovirus infection. Study details: An indication of both CMV infection and matching HLA type came from public TCR beta signatures.

Study-level results: It was HLA-C-restricted CMV-specific TCR beta clonotypes that dominated the response ex vivo. Cumulative frequency (of public TCR beta family members) identified carriers of CMV plus the relevant HLA.

TCRdb passed the reads through MiXCR, listing each CDR3 protein once. The table includes over 150,000 distinct CDR3 sequences, roughly an eighth detected once. V lost 2 bases and J 2 bases, leaving 12 bases between the germline ends. CDR3 size: 15 residues. Looked up from germline, CDR1 is SQVTM and CDR2 is ANQGSEA. This clonotype has only a few counts. The antigen is unknown. The receptor comes from a human donor in good health (CMV status not recorded). Some clones in this sample may be carry-over from other donors' samples. The sequencing sample was made of PBMCs. V is TRBV29-1 and J is TRBJ2-2; D not resolved. The CDR3 loop reads CSVEMKGANTGELFF. CDR3 nucleotides: TGCAGCGTTGAAATGAAGGGTGCCAACACCGGGGAGCTGTTTTTT.